This passage covers 8 T cell receptor beta chains from one sample sequenced in a study of CD8+ T cells in alopecia areata. Treatment denoted: oral pan-JAK inhibitor, 5-10 mg twice daily. Sequencing relied on a cDNA template that was reverse transcribed from extracted RNA. This table comes from immunoSEQ multiplex PCR, and its TCRdb copy is limited to in-frame clones, with some not included. The sample records 100,000 to 130,000 clones, around 84% being singletons. Here the sequenced sample was CD8+ T cells sorted from blood, taken at week 24, from a patient treated with tofacitinib. The receptors originated from a human donor with alopecia areata.

J is TRBJ2-1 and V is TRBV4-3; 8 bases fit TRBD1. CDR3 length: 15 amino acids. With V trimmed by 3 bases and J by 3 bases, 4 bases remained unmatched. Germline CDR1 is LGHNA and CDR2 is YSLEER. CDR3 in amino acids: CASSHGQGNYNEQFF. Written as DNA, the CDR3 is TGCGCCAGCAGCCACGGACAGGGAAACTACAATGAGCAGTTCTTC.

This clone was observed a few times. The chain employs TRBV19 and TRBJ2-7; no firm D call. V was trimmed by 3 bases and J by 2 bases, leaving 8 bases between them. CDR1 is LNHDA, CDR2 SQIVND, per germline (reference sequence). The CDR3 has 13 residues. The CDR3 loop reads CASSITATYEQYF. The CDR3, as DNA: TGTGCCAGTAGTATCACAGCCACCTACGAGCAGTACTTC.

The chain combines TRBV4-1 with TRBJ2-7; 11 bases are a match to TRBD2. This CDR3 region has 18 residues. CDR1 is MGHRA and CDR2 is YSYEKL in the germline V gene. The junction had 15 bases not matched to a gene; V was cut back by 4 bases and J by 4 bases. CDR3 nucleotide sequence: TGCGCCAGCAGCCCTTGGGCGGTGGGTAGCGGGGGGGGTTACGAGCAGTACTTC. This gives the protein CASSPWAVGSGGGYEQYF.

The chain recombines TRBV30 with TRBJ2-7; tentative D call: TRBD1 (5 bases). CDR1 and CDR2 from the germline V gene are GTSNPN and SVGIG (reference sequence). V was clipped by 0 bases and J by 5 bases, with 11 bases between them. This CDR3 comprises 13 residues. The CDR3 sequence is CAWSVLRVDEQYF. The CDR3 region has the DNA TGTGCCTGGAGTGTACTCAGGGTCGACGAGCAGTACTTC.

This CDR3 is CASSGSGGVYNEQFF. In DNA form, the CDR3 reads TGCGCCAGCAGCGGGAGCGGGGGGGTATACAATGAGCAGTTCTTC. The V gene is TRBV5-1, the J gene TRBJ2-1; 10 nucleotides align to TRBD2. Germline values: CDR1 SGHRS, CDR2 YFSETQ. J was trimmed by 4 bases and V by 4 bases; bases with no gene match: 5. The CDR3 is 15 amino acids.

J is TRBJ2-1 and V is TRBV5-6; D is unresolved. Trimming stripped 0 bases from V and 10 bases from J, with 5 bases between. The CDR3 runs 11 residues. Germline V CDR1 and CDR2: SGHDT, YYEEEE. CDR3 sequence: CASSLVAEQFF. In DNA form, the CDR3 reads TGTGCCAGCAGCTTGGTTGCCGAGCAGTTCTTC.

The chain joins TRBV11-2 to TRBJ2-3, with 10 bases matching TRBD1. This CDR3 is 15 amino acids long. V lost 5 bases and J lost 7; bases outside the gene matches: 9. Germline V gene lookup returns CDR1 SGHAT and CDR2 FQNNGV. CDR3 amino acids: CASSPNRDRGYTQYF. CDR3 coding DNA: TGTGCCAGCAGCCCGAACAGGGACAGGGGATATACGCAGTATTTT.

CDR3 in DNA: TGTGCCTGGAGGGGGATGAATCAGCCCCAGCATTTT. Translating it yields CAWRGMNQPQHF. This sequence joins TRBV30 and TRBJ1-5, with D hard to call. From germline, CDR1 is GTSNPN and CDR2 SVGIG (reference sequence). Trimming removed 3 bases at V and 4 bases at J, with 7 bases between. This CDR3 has 12 residues.